This record covers a single TCR beta chain. Its antigen is undetermined. This donor's record omits CMV serostatus. Trimming took 6 bases from V and 7 from J; bases not matched to a gene: 6. Germline CDR1 MNHEY, CDR2 SMNVEV (reference sequence). This CDR3 comprises 13 residues. PCR amplification relied on 60 Vbeta primers (plus 13 Jbeta primers). Measured with immunoSEQ multiplex PCR; TCRdb has only the in-frame clones, and not every one. The sample has about 150,000 clones; about four fifths are singletons. The sample comes from a study of cytomegalovirus exposure and HLA in healthy donors. General study points: Follow-up analysis found HLA locus-dependent TCR association rates, highest for DRB1 and lowest for HLA-C.

The sample comprised PBMCs. This chain joins TRBV27 and TRBJ2-1; 7 positions agree with TRBD1. The TCR was taken from a human donor in good health. The CDR3 loop reads CASSSDRRNEQFF. The CDR3 DNA follows: TGTGCCAGCAGCTCGGACAGGAGAAATGAGCAGTTCTTC.